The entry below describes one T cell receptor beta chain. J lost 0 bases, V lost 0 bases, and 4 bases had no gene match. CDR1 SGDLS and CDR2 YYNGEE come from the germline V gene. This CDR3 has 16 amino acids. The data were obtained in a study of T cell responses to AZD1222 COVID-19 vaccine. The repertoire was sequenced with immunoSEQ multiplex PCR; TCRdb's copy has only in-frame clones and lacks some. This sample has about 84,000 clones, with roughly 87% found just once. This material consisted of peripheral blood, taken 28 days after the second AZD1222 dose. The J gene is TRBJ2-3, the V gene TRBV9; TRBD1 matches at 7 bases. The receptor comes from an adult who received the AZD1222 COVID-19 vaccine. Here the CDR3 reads CASSVDGGQSTDTQYF. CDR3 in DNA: TGTGCCAGCAGCGTAGATGGGGGACAGAGCACAGATACGCAGTATTTT.